Shown below are 24 T cell receptor beta chains from a single sample sequenced in a study of CXCR3-negative and CXCR3-positive naive CD8 T cells. UMI labels and 5' RACE were used to prepare the TRB cDNA libraries. Reprocessing the 5' RACE reads, TCRdb reports a single entry for every CDR3 protein and omits DNA. The data show just over 60,000 distinct CDR3 sequences, and the top ten clones hold 4.3%. Source material: naive CXCR3- CD8+ T cells from blood. The subset here: CD45RO-CCR7+CD27+CD95- naive CD8+ T cells lacking CXCR3 (TNR3-). The receptors stem from a human donor in good health. Some clones in this sample may be carry-over from other donors' samples.

The CDR3: CSAAIITYSGNTIYF. This chain uses TRBV29-1 with TRBJ1-3. Germline CDR1 reads SQVTM; CDR2 reads ANQGSEA. CDR3 length: 15 amino acids. Full variable domain (missing parts from reference TRBV29-1 and TRBJ1-3): SAVISQKPSRDICQRGTSLTIQCQVDSQVTMMFWYRQQPGQSLTLIATANQGSEATYESGFVIDKFPISRPNLTFSTLTVSNMSPEDSSIYLCSAAIITYSGNTIYFGEGSWLTVV.

J is TRBJ2-7 and V is TRBV27; TCRdb outputs TRBD1, but without DNA this stays unchecked. From germline, CDR1 is MNHEY and CDR2 SMNVEV (reference sequence). The CDR3 runs to 14 residues. CDR3 protein: CATSPPGHNYEQYF.

V gene TRBV7-9 combines with J gene TRBJ1-3; TCRdb designates TRBD1, a call that cannot be tested without DNA. The CDR3 totals 15 residues. Germline loops: CDR1 SEHNR, CDR2 FQNEAQ (reference sequence). CDR3 loop: CASSGGQSSGNTIYF.

The CDR3 protein is CSALRGETEAFF. The V and J genes are TRBV20-1 and TRBJ1-1. The CDR3 loop spans 12 amino acids. Germline CDR1 DFQATT, CDR2 SNEGSKA (reference sequence).

The gene calls are TRBV6-2 or TRBV6-3 and TRBJ1-2; TCRdb's assignment of TRBD1 cannot be checked, as there is no DNA. Germline loops: CDR1 MNHEY, CDR2 SVGEGT. This CDR3 has 12 residues. CDR3 amino acids: CASRRGGLGYTF.

The chain is built from TRBV6-2 or TRBV6-3 and TRBJ2-7; TCRdb calls TRBD2, which cannot be checked without DNA. The CDR3 loop spans 14 amino acids. Germline CDR1 reads MNHEY; CDR2 reads SVGEGT. The CDR3 reads CASTRQGRVYEQYF.

V gene TRBV7-9 combines with J gene TRBJ1-4. Germline CDR1 is SEHNR and CDR2 is FQNEAQ (reference sequence). The CDR3 has 14 amino acids. This CDR3 is CASSQHGTNEKLFF.

This chain joins TRBV25-1 and TRBJ1-6. This CDR3 is 13 amino acids long. Germline lookup yields CDR1 MGHDK and CDR2 SYGVNS. The CDR3: CASSEGEGAPLHF. Full variable domain (rest looked up from reference TRBV25-1 and TRBJ1-6): EADIYQTPRYLVIGTGKKITLECSQTMGHDKMYWYQQDPGMELHLIHYSYGVNSTEKGDLSSESTVSRIRTEHFPLTLESARPSHTSQYLCASSEGEGAPLHFGNGTRLTVT.

V and J are TRBV19 and TRBJ1-1; as DNA is missing, the TRBD1 call by TCRdb cannot be tested. Looked up from germline, CDR1 is LNHDA and CDR2 is SQIVND (reference sequence). The CDR3 loop spans 15 amino acids. CDR3 in amino acids: CASSISPGQDTEAFF.

Here the CDR3 reads CASSPSGAGAYNEQFF. The chain combines TRBV7-9 with TRBJ2-1; no DNA is available, so the TRBD1 call from TCRdb remains unchecked. Germline V gene lookup returns CDR1 SEHNR and CDR2 FQNEAQ (reference sequence). The CDR3 has 16 residues. Looking up the rest from reference TRBV7-9 and TRBJ2-1 gives the full variable domain: DTGVSQNPRHKITKRGQNVTFRCDPISEHNRLYWYRQTLGQGPEFLTYFQNEAQLEKSRLLSDRFSAERPKGSFSTLEIQRTEQGDSAMYLCASSPSGAGAYNEQFFGPGTRLTVL.

The chain's CDR3 is CATGGRLAGFQSYNEQFF. V gene TRBV6-2 or TRBV6-3 combines with J gene TRBJ2-1; the TCRdb D gene call, TRBD2, has no DNA to confirm it. Germline-derived CDR1 and CDR2 are MNHEY and SVGEGT. There are 18 residues in the CDR3.

The V and J genes are TRBV23-1 and TRBJ1-3. Being an ORF, TRBV23-1 has a function that is uncertain. CDR3 size: 14 residues. This CDR3 is CASSPLGFGYTIYF.

CDR3 loop: CASSYEGQPQHF. J is TRBJ1-5 and V is TRBV6-2 or TRBV6-3. Germline CDR1 and CDR2: MNHEY and SVGEGT. This CDR3 comprises 12 residues.

V usage is TRBV5-1 and J usage is TRBJ1-1. The CDR3 loop spans 12 amino acids. Germline CDR1 SGHRS, CDR2 YFSETQ. This CDR3 reads CASSLVRGGAFF.

The J gene is TRBJ2-1, the V gene TRBV6-5; TCRdb calls TRBD1, which cannot be checked without DNA. CDR1 is MNHEY, CDR2 SVGAGI, per germline. The CDR3 consists of 15 residues. The CDR3: CASSLDRGRRSEQFF.

V gene TRBV28 combines with J gene TRBJ1-5; TCRdb names TRBD1, which stays unverified in the absence of DNA. This CDR3 has 15 amino acids. Germline V gives CDR1 MDHEN, CDR2 SYDVKM. CDR3 sequence reads: CASSLDRDSNQPQHF. Full variable domain (remainder filled in from reference TRBV28 and TRBJ1-5): DVKVTQSSRYLVKRTGEKVFLECVQDMDHENMFWYRQDPGLGLRLIYFSYDVKMKEKGDIPEGYSVSREKKERFSLILESASTNQTSMYLCASSLDRDSNQPQHFGDGTRLSIL.

CDR3 protein: CASSFPGTSPLHF. The V and J genes are TRBV27 and TRBJ1-6; the TCRdb call, TRBD1, lacks DNA for checking. Germline V lookup: CDR1 MNHEY, CDR2 SMNVEV (reference sequence). This CDR3 region has 13 residues.

The rearrangement uses TRBV12-3 or TRBV12-4 and TRBJ1-5; absent DNA, TCRdb's TRBD1 call cannot be checked. The CDR3 consists of 13 residues. The CDR3 is CASSDSSNQPQHF.

The V gene is TRBV28, the J gene TRBJ2-1; TCRdb selects TRBD2, and the lack of DNA leaves this call unchecked. The V gene's germline CDR1 is MDHEN and CDR2 SYDVKM. This CDR3 region has 15 residues. CDR3 in amino acids: CASSLITSGSGEQFF.

The chain is built from TRBV28 and TRBJ2-1; TCRdb's D call, TRBD1, is unchecked because there is no DNA. Per germline, CDR1 MDHEN and CDR2 SYDVKM. The length of the CDR3 is 15 residues. The CDR3 reads CASSWGRASLNEQFF.

This sequence joins TRBV6-2 or TRBV6-3 and TRBJ2-2; checking the TCRdb D call of TRBD1 is not possible without DNA. The germline V gene encodes CDR1 MNHEY and CDR2 SVGEGT. The CDR3 extends over 14 amino acids. This chain's CDR3 is CASTPKGEAGELFF.

The chain recombines TRBV29-1 with TRBJ2-2. CDR1 is SQVTM and CDR2 is ANQGSEA in the germline V gene. CDR3 length equals 14 residues. The CDR3 region is CSVERDGNTGELFF.

This CDR3 is CSVEGTGTYGYTF. The J gene is TRBJ1-2, the V gene TRBV29-1; TCRdb reports TRBD1, a call that lacks DNA to check it against. Per the germline V gene, CDR1 is SQVTM and CDR2 is ANQGSEA. The CDR3 length is 13 residues.

The chain is built from TRBV6-5 and TRBJ1-1. Per germline, CDR1 MNHEY and CDR2 SVGAGI. This CDR3 contains 16 residues. CDR3 region: CASSYSFSEWNTEAFF.